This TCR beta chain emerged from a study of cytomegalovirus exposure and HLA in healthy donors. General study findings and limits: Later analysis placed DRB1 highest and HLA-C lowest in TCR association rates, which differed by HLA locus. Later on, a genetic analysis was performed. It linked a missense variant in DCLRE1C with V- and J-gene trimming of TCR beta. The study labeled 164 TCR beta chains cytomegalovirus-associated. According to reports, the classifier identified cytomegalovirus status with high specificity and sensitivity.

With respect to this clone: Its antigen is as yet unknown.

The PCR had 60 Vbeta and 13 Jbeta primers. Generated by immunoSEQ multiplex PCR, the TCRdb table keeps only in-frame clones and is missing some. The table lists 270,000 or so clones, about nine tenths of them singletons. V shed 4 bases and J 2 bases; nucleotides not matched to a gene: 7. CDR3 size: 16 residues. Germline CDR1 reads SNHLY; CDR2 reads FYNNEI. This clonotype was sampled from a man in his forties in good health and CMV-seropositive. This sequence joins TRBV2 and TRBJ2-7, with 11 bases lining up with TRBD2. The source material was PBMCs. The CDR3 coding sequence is TGTGCCAGCAGTGTGTTAGGGACTAGCGGAGCCTACGAGCAGTACTTC. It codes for CASSVLGTSGAYEQYF.